This record covers a single TCR beta chain. Its antigen remains unknown. The sample holds other DNA sequences that translate to the same CDR3. Germline V gene sequence: CDR1 SGHTA, CDR2 FQGNSA. The CDR3 runs to 14 residues. The V and J ends lost 2 bases and 4 bases, in that order; junction bases with no gene match: 1. The sample is drawn from a study of beta chain features in type 1 diabetes. About the research overall: Similarity in age, gender and cell yields was seen between patients and healthy donors. The study's findings and limits: Among all four CD4+ subsets, Type 1 diabetes patients had TCRB CDR3s that were moderately but significantly shorter.

Sequencing targeted expressed TCRB transcripts, as all isolated RNA had been reverse transcribed. Libraries were prepared by immunoSEQ multiplex PCR; TCRdb keeps only in-frame clonotypes and omits some of them. The sample shows some 900,000 clones, 17% of them seen only once. Source material: naive CD4+ T cells from blood. The clonotype originates from a woman between 18 and 29 years old in good health. V usage is TRBV7-2 and J usage is TRBJ2-2; 7 positions agree with TRBD2. The CDR3 sequence is CASSLSGGTGELFF. Written as DNA, the CDR3 is TGTGCCAGCAGCTTATCGGGGGGCACCGGGGAGCTGTTTTTT.